A selection of T cell receptor beta chains follows, all from one sample in a study of blood T cell repertoires in COVID-19. Method: immunoSEQ multiplex PCR; TCRdb's copy keeps in-frame clones and lacks some. The table shows 100,000 to 120,000 clones, with approximately 85% occurring only once. Sequencing was done on a sample of peripheral blood. The receptors originated from a woman aged 55-70 years with acute or convalescent COVID-19. The CDR3 runs from the conserved cysteine through the conserved F or W. Each record gives: V gene, D gene, J gene, clone size, CDR3 protein, CDR3 DNA. A D gene is named only where the DNA matches it firmly. Clone size appears in some rows only: once, few, many, or a class for an expanded clone.

TRBV19	-	TRBJ1-1	-	CASSIPGARWSEAFF	TGTGCCAGTAGTATCCCAGGGGCCCGGTGGTCTGAAGCTTTCTTT
TRBV6-5	TRBD1	TRBJ1-6	-	CASSYSGQGASPLHF	TGTGCCAGCAGTTACTCGGGACAGGGGGCATCACCCCTCCACTTT
TRBV5-5	TRBD2	TRBJ2-2	-	CASSLTSGGAGELFF	TGTGCCAGCAGCTTGACTAGCGGGGGGGCTGGGGAGCTGTTTTTT
TRBV5-4	-	TRBJ2-3	-	CASVAAGNTDTQYF	TGTGCCAGCGTCGCGGCGGGGAACACAGATACGCAGTATTTT
TRBV5-1	TRBD2	TRBJ2-1	-	CASSGGGTDPYNEQFF	TGCGCCAGCAGCGGGGGGGGAACAGATCCCTACAATGAGCAGTTCTTC
TRBV7-2	TRBD2	TRBJ2-5	-	CASSTGGYQETQYF	TGTGCCAGCAGTACGGGAGGCTATCAAGAGACCCAGTACTTC
TRBV24-1	-	TRBJ2-3	-	CATSDRTARYTDTQYF	TGTGCCACCAGTGATCGGACAGCCCGATACACAGATACGCAGTATTTT
TRBV5-6	TRBD1	TRBJ2-3	few	CASSSGQGHTDTQYF	TGTGCCAGCAGTTCAGGACAGGGTCACACAGATACGCAGTATTTT
TRBV11-3	-	TRBJ2-1	few	CASSSPVLVESNEQFF	TGTGCCAGCAGCTCGCCAGTCCTGGTTGAAAGCAATGAGCAGTTCTTC
TRBV7-8	-	TRBJ1-3	-	CASSLGQLNTIYF	TGTGCCAGCAGCTTAGGACAGTTGAACACCATATATTTT